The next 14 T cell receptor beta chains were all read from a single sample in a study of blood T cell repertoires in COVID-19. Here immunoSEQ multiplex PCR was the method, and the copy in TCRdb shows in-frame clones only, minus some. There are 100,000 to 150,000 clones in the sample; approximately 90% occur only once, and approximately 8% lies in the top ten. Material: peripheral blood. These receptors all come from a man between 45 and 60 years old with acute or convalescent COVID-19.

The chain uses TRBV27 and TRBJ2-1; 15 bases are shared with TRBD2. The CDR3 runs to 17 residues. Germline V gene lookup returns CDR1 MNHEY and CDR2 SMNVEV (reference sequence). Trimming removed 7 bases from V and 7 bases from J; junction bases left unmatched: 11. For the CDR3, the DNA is TGTGCCAGCACCCCGCTTCCGGGACTAGCGGGGGGAAATGAGCAGTTCTTC. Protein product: CASTPLPGLAGGNEQFF.

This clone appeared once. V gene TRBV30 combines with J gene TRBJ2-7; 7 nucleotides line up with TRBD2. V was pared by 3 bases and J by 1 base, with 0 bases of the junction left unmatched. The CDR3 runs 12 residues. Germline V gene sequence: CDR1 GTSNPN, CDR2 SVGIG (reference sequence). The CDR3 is CAWSGGSYEQYF. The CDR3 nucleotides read TGTGCCTGGAGCGGGGGGTCCTACGAGCAGTACTTC.

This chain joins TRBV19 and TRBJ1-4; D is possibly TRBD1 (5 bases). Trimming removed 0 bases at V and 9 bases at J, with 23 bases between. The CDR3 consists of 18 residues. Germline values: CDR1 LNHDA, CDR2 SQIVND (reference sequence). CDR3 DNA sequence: TGTGCCAGTAGTATAGATCTATCCGCGGGGCTCGGGAGGAAAAAACTGTTTTTT. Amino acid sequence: CASSIDLSAGLGRKKLFF.

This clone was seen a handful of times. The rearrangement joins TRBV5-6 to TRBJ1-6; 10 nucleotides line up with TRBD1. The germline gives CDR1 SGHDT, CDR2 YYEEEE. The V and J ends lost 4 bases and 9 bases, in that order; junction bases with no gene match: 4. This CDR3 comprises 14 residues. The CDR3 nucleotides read TGTGCCAGCAGCGGGACAGGGGAAGGTTCACCCCTCCACTTT. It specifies CASSGTGEGSPLHF.

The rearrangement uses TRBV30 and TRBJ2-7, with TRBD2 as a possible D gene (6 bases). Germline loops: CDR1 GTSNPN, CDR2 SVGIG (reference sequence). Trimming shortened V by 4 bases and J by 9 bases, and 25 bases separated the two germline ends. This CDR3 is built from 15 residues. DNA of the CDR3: TGTGCCTGGACCACCTCGGGACTTAGAGTCGGTGTGCAGTACTTC. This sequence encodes CAWTTSGLRVGVQYF.

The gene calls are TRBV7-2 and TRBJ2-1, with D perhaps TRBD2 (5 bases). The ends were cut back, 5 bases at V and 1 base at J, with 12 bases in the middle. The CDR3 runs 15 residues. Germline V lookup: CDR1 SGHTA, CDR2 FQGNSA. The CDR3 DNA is TGTGCCAGCAGCCCTGACTACTTTTCCTACAATGAGCAGTTCTTC. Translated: CASSPDYFSYNEQFF.

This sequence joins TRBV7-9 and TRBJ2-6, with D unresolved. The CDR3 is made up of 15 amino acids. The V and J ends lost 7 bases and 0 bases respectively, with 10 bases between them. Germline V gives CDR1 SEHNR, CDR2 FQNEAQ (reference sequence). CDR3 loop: CASTITTSGANVLTF. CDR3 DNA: TGTGCCAGCACCATTACAACCTCTGGGGCCAACGTCCTGACTTTC. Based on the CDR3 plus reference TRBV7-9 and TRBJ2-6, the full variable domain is DTGVSQNPRHKITKRGQNVTFRCDPISEHNRLYWYRQTLGQGPEFLTYFQNEAQLEKSRLLSDRFSAERPKGSFSTLEIQRTEQGDSAMYLCASTITTSGANVLTFGAGSRLTVL.

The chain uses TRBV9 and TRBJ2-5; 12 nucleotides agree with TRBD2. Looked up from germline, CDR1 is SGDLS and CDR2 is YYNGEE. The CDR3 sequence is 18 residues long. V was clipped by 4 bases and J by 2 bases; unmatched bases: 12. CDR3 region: CASSTPLAGGPSQETQYF. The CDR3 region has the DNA TGTGCCAGCAGCACACCACTAGCGGGAGGACCCTCTCAAGAGACCCAGTACTTC.

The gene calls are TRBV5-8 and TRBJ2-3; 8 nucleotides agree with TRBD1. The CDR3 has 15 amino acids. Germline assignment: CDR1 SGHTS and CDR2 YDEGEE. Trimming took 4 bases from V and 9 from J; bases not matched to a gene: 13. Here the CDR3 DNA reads TGTGCCAGCAGCCCCGGGACAGGTCTCCAGATCACGCAGTATTTT. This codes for CASSPGTGLQITQYF.

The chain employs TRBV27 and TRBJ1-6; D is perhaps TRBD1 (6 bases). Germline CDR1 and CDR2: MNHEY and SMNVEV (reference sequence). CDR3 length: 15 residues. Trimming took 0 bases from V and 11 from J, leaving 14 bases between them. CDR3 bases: TGTGCCAGCAGTTTATCTGGGACAATATTTACACCCCTCCACTTT. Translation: CASSLSGTIFTPLHF.

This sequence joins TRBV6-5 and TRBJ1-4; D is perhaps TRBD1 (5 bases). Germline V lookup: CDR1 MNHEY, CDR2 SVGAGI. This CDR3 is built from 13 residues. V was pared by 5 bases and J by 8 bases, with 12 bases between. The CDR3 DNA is TGTGCCAGCAGTATCGACAGCCGAGAAAAACTGTTTTTT. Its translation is CASSIDSREKLFF.

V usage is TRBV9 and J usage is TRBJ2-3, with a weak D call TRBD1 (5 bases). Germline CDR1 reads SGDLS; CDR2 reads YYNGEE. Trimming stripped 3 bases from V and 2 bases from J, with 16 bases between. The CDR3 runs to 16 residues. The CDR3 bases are TGTGCCAGCAGCGCATCCAGGGTCCCCCCCACAGATACGCAGTATTTT. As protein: CASSASRVPPTDTQYF.

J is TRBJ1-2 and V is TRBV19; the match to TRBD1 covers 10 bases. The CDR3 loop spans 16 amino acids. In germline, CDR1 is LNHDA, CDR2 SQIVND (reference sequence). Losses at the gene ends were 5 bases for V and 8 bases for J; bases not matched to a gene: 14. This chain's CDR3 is CASSYNGGQGLYGYTF. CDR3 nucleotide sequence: TGTGCCAGTAGTTATAATGGGGGACAGGGGCTGTACGGCTACACCTTC.

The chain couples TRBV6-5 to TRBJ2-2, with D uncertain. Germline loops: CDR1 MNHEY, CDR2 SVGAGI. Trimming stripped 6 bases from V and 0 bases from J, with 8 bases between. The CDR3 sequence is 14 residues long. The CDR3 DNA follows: TGTGCCAGCAGCAACAGAGCGAACACCGGGGAGCTGTTTTTT. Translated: CASSNRANTGELFF.